Sequencing of this TCR beta chain was carried out in a study of vaccination and CD4 T cells after COVID-19 (dated by TCRdb to 2022 to 2024). Study-level background: SARS-CoV-2 positivity had been established in the convalescent patients by nasal swab PCR, and mild disease was recorded in under ten of these patients and severe disease in one. In 10 COVID-19 convalescent patients and a few infection-naive healthy vaccine recipients, researchers compared the spike-specific CD4+ TCR repertoire from before mRNA vaccination with the repertoire from after. Post-COVID blood samples from convalescent patients were collected a median of roughly 100 days after diagnosis, with a range of about 35 to 161 days. Participants received two doses of either the Pfizer-BioNTech BNT162b2 vaccine (n=8) or the Moderna mRNA-1273 vaccine (n=2). In the convalescent cohort there were six males and four females, among whom were two Hispanic individuals, seven Caucasians, two Asians and one multiracial person. Control cultures received a CEFX viral epitope pool as the positive control, an HIV-1 Nef peptide pool as the negative control, or no peptide. Post-vaccine blood samples were taken a median of roughly 72 days after the second vaccine dose, with a range of about 14 to 241 days. Overlapping spike peptide pools from SARS-CoV-2 and from the common cold coronaviruses HCoV-NL63, HCoV-OC43 and HCoV-229E were used as culture stimuli. General conclusions and limits of the study: The study included relatively few convalescent patients and did not analyze early timepoints after natural infection. In convalescent patients, a median approximately 90% of post-vaccine SARS-CoV-2-reactive clones were detected only after vaccination, suggesting vaccine-specific priming. An increase in the median number of SARS-CoV-2-reactive clonotypes from around 20 after infection to 35 to 40 after vaccination was observed, but the change was not found to be significant. Of the vaccine-specific clones in convalescent patients, 304 of 307, or nearly all, reacted only to SARS-CoV-2 spike and did not cross-react with common cold coronaviruses.

Ends trimmed: V by 8 bases, J by 4 bases; bases unmatched to a gene: 12. The CDR3, cysteine through phenylalanine, is 15 amino acids long. Only CDR3 DNA remains: 45 bases, in frame from the first base. CDR1 MDHEN and CDR2 SYDVKM were looked up in the germline V gene. In the case of this clonotype: This receptor's antigen is unknown. Within one base of it there is no much larger clone, and no base qualities were kept.

Library preparation employed PCR. At the Johns Hopkins FTIC core, DNA from the cultured CD4+ T cells underwent TCR sequencing with the Oncomine TCR Beta short-read assay. Genomic DNA was extracted from the cultured CD4+ T cells with the QIAamp micro DNA kit. Oncomine TCR Beta libraries made from cultured CD4+ T cells were pooled using unique dual indexes and sequenced on an Illumina iSeq 100. Turning to the authors' computational methods: Non-productive sequences were removed, and CDR3s not starting with C, not ending with F or W, or shorter than 7 amino acids were discarded. The MANAFEST web application was used to identify antigen-specific clonotypes by comparing peptide-stimulated wells against reference wells and other culture wells. For a clone to be called positive, the clone needed an FDR below 0.05, an odds ratio above 5, and a productive frequency above 0.1% in at least two of three replicate wells. Cross-reactive clonotypes were defined as significantly expanded in both SARS-CoV-2 spike wells and at least one common cold coronavirus spike condition. Levenshtein distances (stringdist) and unrooted phylogenetic trees (ape) in R version 3.6.1 were used to assess CDR3 homology. TCRdb reprocessing: public reads trimmed at Q25 with fastp, clones called with MiXCR, in-frame beta chains kept. All rows with the same CDR3 protein become a single entry with the most common DNA and genes. For this entry, the V and J calls and clone size follow TCRdb and not the study's own pipeline. This sample lists 9,500 to 15,000 distinct CDR3 sequences; under 40% were detected once. The ten largest clones represent 20% to 25% of the sample.

The sample's treatment or condition label, in plain terms: approximately 9-day PBMC culture with coronavirus spike peptide pools or control peptides (ViraFEST assay). The study used the ViraFEST assay, which expanded antigen-specific T cells with peptide pools and then identified expanded clonotypes by TCR sequencing. The convalescent patients' positive SARS-CoV-2 PCR tests were from March to December 2020, which was before the Alpha, Beta and Delta variants emerged in the United States. Each well held 2 million to 2.5 million PBMCs cultured with 9 to 10 ug/ml peptide pools in IMDM containing around 5% human AB serum and about 10 IU/ml IL-2. On days 3 and 7, half of the culture medium was replaced with fresh IL-2-containing medium. After approximately 10 days of culture, CD4+ T cells were isolated by negative selection using the EasySep CD4+ T cell isolation kit. Ficoll-Paque Plus gradient centrifugation was used to isolate PBMCs from whole blood, and the isolated PBMCs were then either used fresh or cryopreserved at -140C. Culture conditions were generally each tested in triplicate wells.

The rearranged chain carries TRBV28 and TRBJ1-1, with 8 central nucleotides matching TRBD1. Sequences were obtained from cultured CD4+ T cells from blood. This clonotype originated in a human donor with COVID-19. The DNA reads as follows: TGTGCCAGCCATTTACCACGACAGGGGAGCACTGAAGCTTTCTTT. It codes for CASHLPRQGSTEAFF.